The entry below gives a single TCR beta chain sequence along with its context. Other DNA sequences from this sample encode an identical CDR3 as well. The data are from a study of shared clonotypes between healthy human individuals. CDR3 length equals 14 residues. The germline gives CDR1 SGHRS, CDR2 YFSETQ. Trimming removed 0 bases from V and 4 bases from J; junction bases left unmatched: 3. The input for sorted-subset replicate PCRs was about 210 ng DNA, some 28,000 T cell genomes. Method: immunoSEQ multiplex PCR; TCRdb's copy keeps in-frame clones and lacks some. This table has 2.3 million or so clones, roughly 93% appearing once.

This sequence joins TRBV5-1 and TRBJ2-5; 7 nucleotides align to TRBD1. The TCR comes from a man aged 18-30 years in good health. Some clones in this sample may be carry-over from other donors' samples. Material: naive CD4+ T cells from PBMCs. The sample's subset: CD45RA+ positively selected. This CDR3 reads CASSLVSGGETQYF. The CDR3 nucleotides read TGCGCCAGCAGCTTGGTTTCAGGGGGAGAGACCCAGTACTTC.